Presented here are 20 T cell receptor beta chains from one specimen sequenced in a study of naive and memory T cell subsets. General study results and limits: Naive repertoires, especially CD8, held a few larger clonotypes, possibly memory cells re-expressing CD45RA.

Which antigens these TCRs recognize remains unknown. An equimolar mix of two oligonucleotides served as the beta constant-region primer for TRBC1 and TRBC2. Four rounds of PCR amplified the ligated cDNA using nested alpha and beta constant-region primers plus SP2. TCRdb reprocessed the UMI-ligation and nested PCR reads via MiXCR and lists one record per CDR3 protein. The data show 130,000 to 150,000 distinct CDR3 sequences, roughly 22% seen once. The sequenced sample consisted of naive CD4+ T cells from blood. The receptor source for this set is a human donor in good health.

The rearrangement links TRBV28 to TRBJ1-2; the match to TRBD1 covers 7 bases. The V and J ends lost 2 bases and 1 base, in that order; junction bases with no gene match: 16. CDR3 size: 19 residues. Germline V lookup: CDR1 MDHEN, CDR2 SYDVKM. CDR3 in DNA: TGTGCCAGCAGTTTAACCGGCGCAGGGGGAGGCGCGCTTAACTATGGCTACACCTTC. Translated, it gives CASSLTGAGGGALNYGYTF.

This chain connects TRBV15 to TRBJ1-6; 9 bases line up with TRBD1. The CDR3 runs 15 residues. Per germline, CDR1 LNHNV and CDR2 YYDKDF (reference sequence). With V trimmed by 4 bases and J by 10 bases, 8 bases remained unmatched. CDR3 DNA sequence: TGTGCCACCAGCACCTGGGGGGACAGGGACTCACCCCTCCACTTT. Protein sequence: CATSTWGDRDSPLHF. Looking up the rest from reference TRBV15 and TRBJ1-6 gives the full variable domain: DAMVIQNPRYQVTQFGKPVTLSCSQTLNHNVMYWYQQKSSQAPKLLFHYYDKDFNNEADTPDNFQSRRPNTSFCFLDIRSPGLGDTAMYLCATSTWGDRDSPLHFGNGTRLTVT.

The chain has TRBV12-3 or TRBV12-4 and TRBJ2-3; 7 bases match TRBD2. CDR3 size: 16 residues. Germline trimming cut 7 bases from V and 8 bases from J; bases unmatched to any gene: 18. The chain's CDR3 is CASTLTSALIPGTQYF. The CDR3 nucleotides are TGTGCCAGCACCCTAACTAGCGCGCTAATCCCTGGTACGCAGTATTTT.

This clonotype occurred many times. The J gene is TRBJ1-1, the V gene TRBV6-5, with D perhaps TRBD1 (6 bases). Deletions cut 7 bases from V and 3 bases from J, with 15 bases between. The CDR3 totals 14 residues. Germline lookup yields CDR1 MNHEY and CDR2 SVGAGI. CDR3 in amino acids: CASTYGGADTEAFF. The DNA for the CDR3 is TGTGCCAGCACCTACGGGGGGGCGGACACTGAAGCTTTCTTT.

There are many counts of this clonotype. The genes are TRBV12-3 or TRBV12-4 and TRBJ2-7; TRBD1 matches at 7 bases. V lost 6 bases to trimming and J lost 0 bases; unmatched junction nucleotides: 2. CDR3 length equals 13 residues. The CDR3 region is CASRRDSSYEQYF. The CDR3 region has the DNA TGTGCCAGCAGGAGGGACAGCTCCTACGAGCAGTACTTC.

This clonotype has at least ten counts. This chain links TRBV19 with TRBJ2-3, with 7 bases that match TRBD2. The V gene end was trimmed by 3 bases and the J gene end by 7 bases; junction bases not matched to a gene: 10. The germline gives CDR1 LNHDA, CDR2 SQIVND (reference sequence). The CDR3 is 15 residues long. CDR3 in DNA: TGTGCCAGTAGTATCCGGGAGGTAGGAGTAAATACGCAGTATTTT. Its translation: CASSIREVGVNTQYF.

The chain uses TRBV15 and TRBJ2-1, with 8 nucleotides matching TRBD2. With 2 bases clipped from V and 9 bases from J, the junction kept 6 bases outside the gene matches. This CDR3 comprises 14 residues. From germline, CDR1 is LNHNV and CDR2 YYDKDF (reference sequence). The chain's CDR3 is CATSRRDGGGEQFF. The CDR3 DNA reads TGTGCCACCAGCAGACGCGACGGGGGGGGTGAGCAGTTCTTC. Based on the CDR3 plus reference TRBV15 and TRBJ2-1, the full variable domain is DAMVIQNPRYQVTQFGKPVTLSCSQTLNHNVMYWYQQKSSQAPKLLFHYYDKDFNNEADTPDNFQSRRPNTSFCFLDIRSPGLGDTAMYLCATSRRDGGGEQFFGPGTRLTVL.

CDR3 protein: CASSQLSGTGDEKLFF. For the CDR3, the DNA is TGTGCCAGCAGCCAACTTTCCGGGACAGGGGACGAAAAACTGTTTTTT. The V gene is TRBV3-1, the J gene TRBJ1-4; 10 bases map to TRBD1. The V segment lost 2 bases and the J segment 8 bases; nucleotides outside the gene matches: 8. Germline assignment: CDR1 LGHDT and CDR2 YNNKEL (reference sequence). The CDR3 has 16 residues.

This clonotype was recorded many times. V is TRBV4-3 and J is TRBJ2-1; D is ambiguous. The V end was cut by 4 bases, the J end by 9 bases, with 19 bases between. The germline V gene has CDR1 LGHNA and CDR2 YSLEER. The CDR3 has 15 amino acids. CDR3 loop: CASSPDSLVGSEQFF. The CDR3, as DNA: TGCGCCAGCAGCCCAGATTCACTCGTTGGTAGTGAGCAGTTCTTC.

This chain joins TRBV28 and TRBJ2-1; 7 bases agree with TRBD1. CDR1 is MDHEN, CDR2 SYDVKM, per germline. The V segment lost 8 bases and the J segment 5 bases; nucleotides outside the gene matches: 12. The CDR3 sequence is 15 residues long. The CDR3 loop is CASGEGQLVHNEQFF. As DNA, the CDR3 is TGTGCCAGCGGAGAGGGACAGCTAGTTCACAATGAGCAGTTCTTC.

The table lists this clonotype with a few counts. The rearrangement uses TRBV10-2 and TRBJ2-1; TRBD2 agrees at 10 bases. CDR3 length equals 17 residues. Germline lookup yields CDR1 WSHSY and CDR2 SAAADI. Trimming at V came to 10 bases and at J to 5 bases, leaving 17 bases not matched to a gene. DNA of the CDR3: TGCGCCACCAGAATAACTAGCGGGATCGGGACGAACAATGAGCAGTTCTTC. Encoded protein: CATRITSGIGTNNEQFF.

The chain is built from TRBV12-3 or TRBV12-4 and TRBJ2-7; TRBD2 might be the D (5 bases). With 6 bases removed from V and 9 bases from J, the gap between germline ends came to 24 bases. The CDR3 extends over 15 amino acids. CDR3 sequence reads: CASSSTGRVPLRQYF. CDR3 bases: TGTGCCAGCAGCAGCACTGGGCGGGTTCCCTTGCGGCAGTACTTC.

In its sample, this clonotype was seen a few times. The genes are TRBV6-6 and TRBJ2-7; the match to TRBD2 covers 10 bases. The CDR3 runs 15 residues. Per the germline V gene, CDR1 is MNHNY and CDR2 is SVGAGI (reference sequence). The trim removed 9 bases at V and 0 bases at J, leaving 8 bases unmatched. For the CDR3, the DNA is TGTGCCAGTAATCCGCTAGCGGGAGCCTCCTACGAGCAGTACTTC. This sequence encodes CASNPLAGASYEQYF.

Only a few counts were recorded for this clonotype. The chain employs TRBV6-6 and TRBJ2-7, with D unclear. Trimming left V 4 bases short and J 2 bases short, with 9 bases between. The CDR3 length is 13 residues. In germline, CDR1 is MNHNY, CDR2 SVGAGI (reference sequence). The CDR3 here is CASSSLPAYEQYF. Here the CDR3 DNA reads TGTGCCAGCAGTTCCCTTCCGGCCTACGAGCAGTACTTC.

This clonotype was detected a few times. The J gene is TRBJ1-6, the V gene TRBV5-6; possible D gene TRBD1, 5 bases. Germline V gene lookup returns CDR1 SGHDT and CDR2 YYEEEE. This CDR3 has 15 residues. With 4 bases removed from V and 9 bases from J, the gap between germline ends came to 17 bases. The CDR3 protein is CASSRRQTQGSPLHF. DNA of the CDR3: TGTGCCAGCAGCCGAAGACAGACGCAAGGTTCACCCCTCCACTTT.

The table lists this clonotype with many counts. J is TRBJ1-1 and V is TRBV29-1; unclear D gene. The CDR3 consists of 13 residues. Germline CDR1 SQVTM, CDR2 ANQGSEA. The V gene lost 4 bases and the J gene lost 5 bases, with 14 bases spanning the gap. Here the CDR3 DNA reads TGCAGCGTTGCTATTACAGCAAAGACTGAAGCTTTCTTT. Protein: CSVAITAKTEAFF.

This clonotype was counted between two and nine times. The J gene is TRBJ1-5, the V gene TRBV20-1; D unresolved. The CDR3 spans 13 residues. Trimming took 3 bases from V and 6 from J, leaving 12 bases between them. Germline V gene lookup returns CDR1 DFQATT and CDR2 SNEGSKA (reference sequence). The DNA for the CDR3 is TGCAGTGCTAGCTTCTCTGGAGCTCAGCCCCAGCATTTT. This codes for CSASFSGAQPQHF.

The chain has TRBV15 and TRBJ2-7, with TRBD2 matching over 10 bases. The CDR3 is 16 amino acids. Trimming took 0 bases from V and 8 from J; bases not matched to a gene: 10. Germline V gene data show CDR1 as LNHNV and CDR2 as YYDKDF (reference sequence). The CDR3 nucleotides read TGTGCCACCAGCAGAGAAGGGACTAGCGTCCCCCCTAAGCAGTACTTC. Translating it yields CATSREGTSVPPKQYF.

This chain uses TRBV27 with TRBJ1-5; no clear D. This CDR3 region has 13 residues. Deletions cut 1 base from V and 4 bases from J, with 5 bases between. CDR1 is MNHEY and CDR2 is SMNVEV in the germline V gene (reference sequence). The chain's CDR3 is CASSLYRNQPQHF. The CDR3 DNA sequence: TGTGCCAGCAGTTTATATAGGAATCAGCCCCAGCATTTT.

The chain joins TRBV20-1 to TRBJ2-3, with 8 positions matching TRBD2. The CDR3 extends over 15 amino acids. CDR1 and CDR2 (germline): DFQATT, SNEGSKA (reference sequence). Trimming at V came to 7 bases and at J to 6 bases, leaving 15 bases not matched to a gene. As DNA, the CDR3 is TGCAGTGGCAATACGAGGACTAGCTACGCCGATACGCAGTATTTT. It codes for CSGNTRTSYADTQYF.